This TCR beta chain is from a study of cytomegalovirus exposure and HLA in healthy donors. CDR3 length equals 17 residues. Germline CDR1 SGHAT, CDR2 FQDESV (reference sequence). After removal of 6 bases from V and 5 bases from J, the junction contained 11 bases not matched to a gene. Primers included in the PCR were 60 Vbeta and 13 Jbeta primers. Produced via immunoSEQ multiplex PCR; TCRdb's table is partial and in-frame only. The table shows under 150,000 clones, with about 82% occurring only once. The TCR was taken from a boy between 10 and 17 years old in good health and CMV-seronegative. V and J are TRBV11-1 and TRBJ2-5; 14 bases agree with TRBD2. Source material: PBMCs. The CDR3 DNA reads TGTGCCAGCAGTTATAGGGGGGGACTAGCGGGAGCTGAGACCCAGTACTTC. Encoded protein: CASSYRGGLAGAETQYF.